Reported below is one T cell receptor (beta chain). In its sample, this clone was seen once. What this receptor recognizes is not known. There are no base qualities to consult, and no much larger clone falls within one base. TCRbeta CDR3 regions were amplified from genomic DNA using the immunoSEQ Assay, a bias-controlled multiplex PCR. The published analysis was carried out like this. Nucleated cell counts per sample were estimated from amplification of reference gene primers within the assay. Sequence reads were collapsed and filtered to measure the absolute abundance of every unique TCRbeta CDR3 rearrangement. For each sample, productive Simpson clonality was calculated by taking the square root of Simpson's diversity index across productive rearrangements. Entries here come from immuneACCESS through TCRdb and include only in-frame sequences with V and J called. Some clones fail to appear in such tables; in the studies checked, an unresolved V gene covers under half of the shortfall, and the cause of the remainder is unknown. The DNA was the basis for D and trimming; V, J and clone size are from that table. This sample gives more than 70,000 clones in total; 80% of them show up just once. In total, the top ten clones hold about a tenth of the sample.

These data come from a study of blood T cell repertoires in COVID-19 (dated by TCRdb to 2018 to 2021). For the wider study: Samples covering the acute and convalescent phases of COVID-19 were provided by collaborators in the United States, Italy and Spain. HLA class I and class II types, where available, came from metadata supplied by the sample provider rather than from assay-based typing. The material from the prospective study consisted of cDNA or gDNA derived from T cells, B-cell-depleted T cells, or PBMCs. The samples were drawn from two sources: the first 160 participants of the ongoing ImmuneRACE study, and 1,254 subjects contributed by 6 global collaborators. The repertoires were released in a freely available public database intended as a resource for research on the immune response to SARS-CoV-2. The sample metadata nearly always contained a de-identified subject ID, COVID-19 status, age in years and sex. Deeply sampled blood TCRbeta repertoires from subjects exposed to, actively infected with, or recovered from COVID-19 were included in the dataset. Here is what the overall study found, with its caveats: Clinical and demographic metadata were provided uncurated, with the amount varying by source and participant.

Each collaborating institution followed its own protocols to collect whole blood in K2EDTA tubes. For TCRbeta analysis, collaborators shipped samples in one of three forms: frozen whole blood, isolated PBMCs, or DNA extracted from either of those sample types. Trimming leaves V shorter by 7 bases and J shorter by 5 bases, with the junction holding 10 bases beyond the gene matches. From a lookup of the germline V gene, CDR1 and CDR2 are LGHNT and FRNRAP. The CDR3 runs 14 residues from the cysteine to the phenylalanine. Only the CDR3 DNA is retained, 42 bases long and in frame from the first base. In this chain, TRBV12-5 is recombined with TRBJ2-7; 8 middle bases align to TRBD2. The TCR sequence derives from a woman aged 70-85 years with acute or convalescent COVID-19. Sequenced sample: peripheral blood. The DNA is as follows: TGTGCTAGTGCCAATAGCGGGGCAGGTGACGAGCAGTACTTC. Its coded protein is CASANSGAGDEQYF. Supplemented by the reference TRBV12-5 and TRBJ2-7 proteins around the CDR3, the complete variable domain is DARVTQTPRHKVTEMGQEVTMRCQPILGHNTVFWYRQTMMQGLELLAYFRNRAPLDDSGMPKDRFSAEMPDATLATLKIQPSEPRDSAVYFCASANSGAGDEQYFGPGTRLTVT.